These T cell receptor beta chains were read from a single sample in a study of shared clonotypes between healthy human individuals. Generated by immunoSEQ multiplex PCR, the TCRdb table keeps only in-frame clones and is missing some. The profile covers about 470,000 clones, with roughly 83% appearing a single time and less than 15% taken by the ten largest. Sequencing input: PBMCs. Every receptor here comes from a woman aged 40 to 50 in good health. Some clones in this sample may be carry-over from other donors' samples. CDR3s include the opening cysteine and the closing phenylalanine or tryptophan. A D gene is named only where the DNA matches it firmly. Size is omitted from some rows. Given values are once, few, many or a class for expanded clones.

D gene: NA; V gene: TRBV20-1; CDR3 length: 11; J gene: TRBJ2-1; clone size: few; CDR3 DNA: TGCAGTGCTAGAGACTACGGTGAGCAGTTCTTC; CDR3 protein: CSARDYGEQFF
D gene: NA; V gene: TRBV7-2; CDR3 length: 14; J gene: TRBJ2-7; clone size: NA; CDR3 DNA: TGTGCCAGCAGCTTAGTGGGGTGGGGGTACGAGCAGTACTTC; CDR3 protein: CASSLVGWGYEQYF
D gene: NA; V gene: TRBV28; CDR3 length: 14; J gene: TRBJ2-7; clone size: once; CDR3 DNA: TGTGCCAGCAGTCTGCCCAGCGGTATCTACGAGCAGTACTTC; CDR3 protein: CASSLPSGIYEQYF
D gene: TRBD1; V gene: TRBV7-2; CDR3 length: 14; J gene: TRBJ2-7; clone size: NA; CDR3 DNA: TGTGCCAGCAGTTCCGGGACAGGGGTTTACGAGCAGTACTTC; CDR3 protein: CASSSGTGVYEQYF
D gene: NA; V gene: TRBV7-2; CDR3 length: 15; J gene: TRBJ2-5; clone size: NA; CDR3 DNA: TGTGCCAGCAGCTTAGACGTCGGCAGGGTGGAGACCCAGTACTTC; CDR3 protein: CASSLDVGRVETQYF
D gene: TRBD1; V gene: TRBV7-2; CDR3 length: 14; J gene: TRBJ2-7; clone size: NA; CDR3 DNA: TGTGCCAGCAGCGGGCGACAGGGGGCGTACGAGCAGTACTTC; CDR3 protein: CASSGRQGAYEQYF
D gene: NA; V gene: TRBV6-5; CDR3 length: 15; J gene: TRBJ2-7; clone size: NA; CDR3 DNA: TGTGCCAGCAGTTATAAGTCGGGGTGGGCCTACGAGCAGTACTTC; CDR3 protein: CASSYKSGWAYEQYF
D gene: NA; V gene: TRBV9; CDR3 length: 15; J gene: TRBJ2-7; clone size: once; CDR3 DNA: TGTGCCAGCAGCCCACAGTCTAGTCCTACCTACGAGCAGTACTTC; CDR3 protein: CASSPQSSPTYEQYF
D gene: NA; V gene: TRBV19; CDR3 length: 12; J gene: TRBJ1-2; clone size: NA; CDR3 DNA: TGTGCCAGTAGTATAGGCCTGGTCGGCTACACCTTC; CDR3 protein: CASSIGLVGYTF
D gene: NA; V gene: TRBV7-3; CDR3 length: 15; J gene: TRBJ1-2; clone size: NA; CDR3 DNA: TGTGCCAGCACCCACTCGGGAGGTTTAATCTATGGCTACACCTTC; CDR3 protein: CASTHSGGLIYGYTF
D gene: NA; V gene: TRBV11-2; CDR3 length: 16; J gene: TRBJ2-7; clone size: NA; CDR3 DNA: TGTGCCAGCAGCTTTGGGACAAGTCGTATGACCTACGAGCAGTACTTC; CDR3 protein: CASSFGTSRMTYEQYF
D gene: TRBD1; V gene: TRBV2; CDR3 length: 14; J gene: TRBJ2-3; clone size: NA; CDR3 DNA: TGTGCCAGCAGTACACAGGGGAGCACAGATACGCAGTATTTT; CDR3 protein: CASSTQGSTDTQYF
D gene: NA; V gene: TRBV6-1; CDR3 length: 13; J gene: TRBJ2-7; clone size: NA; CDR3 DNA: TGTGCCAGCAGTGACAGGTCTTCCTACGAGCAGTACTTC; CDR3 protein: CASSDRSSYEQYF
D gene: NA; V gene: TRBV28; CDR3 length: 15; J gene: TRBJ1-5; clone size: NA; CDR3 DNA: TGTGCCAGCACCAGGGTGGTGTATAGCAATCAGCCCCAGCATTTT; CDR3 protein: CASTRVVYSNQPQHF
D gene: NA; V gene: TRBV30; CDR3 length: 16; J gene: TRBJ1-2; clone size: NA; CDR3 DNA: TGTGCCTGGGCTGGATTAAAGGACGGAGCGAGCAAGGGCTACACCTTC; CDR3 protein: CAWAGLKDGASKGYTF
D gene: NA; V gene: TRBV11-2; CDR3 length: 14; J gene: TRBJ2-1; clone size: NA; CDR3 DNA: TGTGCCAGCAGCTTAGCGGACCGCTACAATGAGCAGTTCTTC; CDR3 protein: CASSLADRYNEQFF
D gene: TRBD2; V gene: TRBV7-8; CDR3 length: 15; J gene: TRBJ2-7; clone size: once; CDR3 DNA: TGTGCCAGCGTCCCCTGGACTAGCGGGAGCTACGAGCAGTACTTC; CDR3 protein: CASVPWTSGSYEQYF
D gene: NA; V gene: TRBV30; CDR3 length: 15; J gene: TRBJ1-6; clone size: NA; CDR3 DNA: TGTGCCTGGAGTAGGCTGACAGGCACGAATTCACCCCTCCACTTT; CDR3 protein: CAWSRLTGTNSPLHF
D gene: TRBD2; V gene: TRBV9; CDR3 length: 16; J gene: TRBJ2-2; clone size: NA; CDR3 DNA: TGTGCCAGCAGCCCCTTCGCGGGGGCGAACACCGGGGAGCTGTTTTTT; CDR3 protein: CASSPFAGANTGELFF
D gene: NA; V gene: TRBV5-1; CDR3 length: 15; J gene: TRBJ2-5; clone size: NA; CDR3 DNA: TGCGCCAGCAGCTTAAGTGACGCCAACCAAGAGACCCAGTACTTC; CDR3 protein: CASSLSDANQETQYF
D gene: NA; V gene: TRBV11-1; CDR3 length: 12; J gene: TRBJ2-7; clone size: NA; CDR3 DNA: TGTGCCAGCAGCTGGGTTGAGAACGAGCAGTACTTC; CDR3 protein: CASSWVENEQYF
D gene: NA; V gene: TRBV21-1; CDR3 length: 17; J gene: TRBJ2-2; clone size: few; CDR3 DNA: TGTGCCAGCAGCCCCCCCCTGCCCGACACCAGGACCGGGGAGCTGTTTTTT; CDR3 protein: CASSPPLPDTRTGELFF
D gene: NA; V gene: TRBV6-5; CDR3 length: 13; J gene: TRBJ2-7; clone size: NA; CDR3 DNA: TGTGCCAGCAAAGGAATCCTTACGGGTGAGCAGTACTTC; CDR3 protein: CASKGILTGEQYF
D gene: NA; V gene: TRBV18; CDR3 length: 12; J gene: TRBJ1-2; clone size: NA; CDR3 DNA: TGTGCCAGCTCACCAGGGGACTATGGCTACACCTTC; CDR3 protein: CASSPGDYGYTF
D gene: NA; V gene: TRBV18; CDR3 length: 15; J gene: TRBJ2-5; clone size: NA; CDR3 DNA: TGTGCCAGCTCACCCGGCTGGGGCGCGCAAGAGACCCAGTACTTC; CDR3 protein: CASSPGWGAQETQYF
D gene: TRBD1; V gene: TRBV7-2; CDR3 length: 14; J gene: TRBJ1-4; clone size: NA; CDR3 DNA: TGTGCCAGCAGCTCCAGGGGGGGCTCTGAAAAACTGTTTTTT; CDR3 protein: CASSSRGGSEKLFF
D gene: NA; V gene: TRBV5-8; CDR3 length: 14; J gene: TRBJ2-7; clone size: NA; CDR3 DNA: TGTGCCAGCAGCTTGTTAATGGGGGGCCACGAGCAGTACTTC; CDR3 protein: CASSLLMGGHEQYF
D gene: TRBD1; V gene: TRBV28; CDR3 length: 13; J gene: TRBJ2-7; clone size: few; CDR3 DNA: TGTGCCAGCAGTTTCGGACAGGACTACGAGCAGTACTTC; CDR3 protein: CASSFGQDYEQYF
D gene: NA; V gene: TRBV7-3; CDR3 length: 16; J gene: TRBJ2-3; clone size: NA; CDR3 DNA: TGTGCCAGCAGCTTAAAGGCAGGGGCGTGGGCAGATACGCAGTATTTT; CDR3 protein: CASSLKAGAWADTQYF
D gene: NA; V gene: TRBV4-1; CDR3 length: 17; J gene: TRBJ2-6; clone size: NA; CDR3 DNA: TGCGCCAGCAGCCGGGGTGGTAAAAACTCTGGGGCCAACGTCCTGACTTTC; CDR3 protein: CASSRGGKNSGANVLTF
D gene: NA; V gene: TRBV10-2; CDR3 length: 16; J gene: TRBJ2-7; clone size: NA; CDR3 DNA: TGCGCCAGCAGTGAGCTGACAGGTGGGGGCCCGCGCGAGCAGTACTTC; CDR3 protein: CASSELTGGGPREQYF
D gene: TRBD1; V gene: TRBV15; CDR3 length: 14; J gene: TRBJ2-7; clone size: NA; CDR3 DNA: TGTGCCACCAGTATCGACAGGGCGAACTACGAGCAGTACTTC; CDR3 protein: CATSIDRANYEQYF
D gene: TRBD1; V gene: TRBV28; CDR3 length: 17; J gene: TRBJ2-6; clone size: NA; CDR3 DNA: TGTGCCAGCATCACGGACAGGGCAAGCTCTGGGGCCAACGTCCTGACTTTC; CDR3 protein: CASITDRASSGANVLTF
D gene: NA; V gene: TRBV19; CDR3 length: 16; J gene: TRBJ2-2; clone size: NA; CDR3 DNA: TGTGCCAGTAGTATAGGAGTGGCGGGGAGATACGGGGAGCTGTTTTTT; CDR3 protein: CASSIGVAGRYGELFF
D gene: NA; V gene: TRBV30; CDR3 length: 14; J gene: TRBJ2-3; clone size: NA; CDR3 DNA: TGTGCCTGGAGCTGGTCCAGAGGCGGACATACGCAGTATTTT; CDR3 protein: CAWSWSRGGHTQYF
D gene: NA; V gene: TRBV10-3; CDR3 length: 15; J gene: TRBJ2-2; clone size: NA; CDR3 DNA: TGTGCCATCAGTGAGTCGAGATGGAACACCGGGGAGCTGTTTTTT; CDR3 protein: CAISESRWNTGELFF
D gene: NA; V gene: TRBV29-1; CDR3 length: 12; J gene: TRBJ1-4; clone size: NA; CDR3 DNA: TGCAGCGTTGTAGAAAGAAATGAAAAACTGTTTTTT; CDR3 protein: CSVVERNEKLFF
D gene: NA; V gene: TRBV7-2; CDR3 length: 16; J gene: TRBJ1-1; clone size: NA; CDR3 DNA: TGTGCCAGCAGCTCCTCAACCGGGGGCGCTTACACTGAAGCTTTCTTT; CDR3 protein: CASSSSTGGAYTEAFF
D gene: TRBD1; V gene: TRBV11-1; CDR3 length: 14; J gene: TRBJ2-2; clone size: NA; CDR3 DNA: TGTGCCAGCAGCAGGGGACAGTCCACCGGGGAGCTGTTTTTT; CDR3 protein: CASSRGQSTGELFF
D gene: NA; V gene: TRBV12-5; CDR3 length: 16; J gene: TRBJ2-3; clone size: NA; CDR3 DNA: TGTGCTAGTGGTTTCGGCCTAGCAGAGTTCACAGATACGCAGTATTTT; CDR3 protein: CASGFGLAEFTDTQYF
D gene: NA; V gene: TRBV5-8; CDR3 length: 15; J gene: TRBJ2-6; clone size: NA; CDR3 DNA: TGTGCCAGCAGCTCGACAGGCGCTGGGGCCAACGTCCTGACTTTC; CDR3 protein: CASSSTGAGANVLTF
D gene: NA; V gene: TRBV2; CDR3 length: 15; J gene: TRBJ1-5; clone size: few; CDR3 DNA: TGTGCCAGCAGAGCCGGGACCGTGCCTGGGCAGCCCCAGCATTTT; CDR3 protein: CASRAGTVPGQPQHF
D gene: NA; V gene: TRBV5-1; CDR3 length: 14; J gene: TRBJ2-3; clone size: NA; CDR3 DNA: TGCGCCAGCAGTTCGGGCCTAAGCACAGATACGCAGTATTTT; CDR3 protein: CASSSGLSTDTQYF
D gene: NA; V gene: TRBV6-5; CDR3 length: 13; J gene: TRBJ1-5; clone size: NA; CDR3 DNA: TGTGCCAGCAGTTACGGCCACAATCAGCCCCAGCATTTT; CDR3 protein: CASSYGHNQPQHF
D gene: NA; V gene: TRBV19; CDR3 length: 16; J gene: TRBJ1-1; clone size: NA; CDR3 DNA: TGTGCCAGTAGTATACGAGGGAGGGGATGGAACACTGAAGCTTTCTTT; CDR3 protein: CASSIRGRGWNTEAFF